This TCR beta chain was obtained from a study of T-cell memory formation after mild COVID-19. This clonotype appeared a few times. TCRdb reanalysed the 5' RACE reads using MiXCR and keeps one entry per CDR3 protein. This sample has some 190,000 distinct CDR3 sequences, with approximately 16% found just once. V dropped 5 bases and J dropped 7 bases, with 12 bases sitting between them. The germline CDR1 and CDR2 sequences are MNHEY and SVGEGT. This CDR3 comprises 13 residues. The sample was PBMCs or a T cell subset sorted from them (not recorded which). The chain recombines TRBV6-2 or TRBV6-3 with TRBJ1-5, with a weak D call TRBD1 (5 bases). The clonotype originates from an adult woman who had mild COVID-19 (a few samples of this study predate the infection). Cell type and time point are not known. DNA for the CDR3: TGTGCCAGCAGTATCGACAGTTTACAGCCCCAGCATTTT. Amino acids: CASSIDSLQPQHF.